Detailed here is one T cell receptor beta chain. The CDR3 contains 13 residues. Trimming removed 4 bases from V and 4 bases from J, with 12 bases in between. Germline CDR1 is SGHNT and CDR2 is YYREEE (reference sequence). These data are taken from a study of blood T cell repertoires in COVID-19. The wider study: The study drew acute and convalescent COVID-19 samples from the United States, Italy and Spain. In each case, the material was cDNA or gDNA derived from T cells, B-cell-depleted T cells, or PBMCs.

As handled by the study authors: How many nucleated cells were present was estimated from reference gene primer amplification. The method was immunoSEQ multiplex PCR; TCRdb's version includes in-frame clones alone and lacks a portion of them. V and J calls and clone size are those listed in that table; D and trimming were worked out from the DNA. The data show 250,000 to 350,000 clones, approximately 90% seen once. The chain carries TRBV5-4 and TRBJ2-7; D is possibly TRBD1 (6 bases). Sequences were obtained from peripheral blood. The TCR sequence derives from a woman between 55 and 75 years old with acute or convalescent COVID-19. CDR3 in amino acids: CASSPDRSYEQYF. CDR3 nucleotide sequence: TGTGCCAGCAGCCCGGACAGATCGTACGAGCAGTACTTC.